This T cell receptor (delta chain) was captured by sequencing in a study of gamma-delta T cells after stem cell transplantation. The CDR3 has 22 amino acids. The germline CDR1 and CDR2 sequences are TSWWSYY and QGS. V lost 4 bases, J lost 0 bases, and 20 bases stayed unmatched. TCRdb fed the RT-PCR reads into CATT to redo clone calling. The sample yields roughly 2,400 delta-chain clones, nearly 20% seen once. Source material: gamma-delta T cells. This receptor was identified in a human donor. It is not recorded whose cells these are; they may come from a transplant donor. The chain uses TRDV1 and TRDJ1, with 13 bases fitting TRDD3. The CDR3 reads CALGALRLYWGIRGRNTDKLIF. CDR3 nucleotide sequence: TGTGCTCTTGGGGCTCTACGCCTCTACTGGGGGATACGCGGGCGGAACACCGATAAACTCATCTTT.